Sequencing of this TCR beta chain was carried out in a study of blood T cell repertoires in COVID-19. The wider study: Sources were T cells, B-cell-depleted T cells, or PBMCs; the material itself was cDNA or gDNA.

Per the germline V gene, CDR1 is SGHRS and CDR2 is YFSETQ. V lost 4 bases, J lost 4 bases, and 15 bases lay in between. The length of the CDR3 is 15 residues. Cohorts were based on clinical histories the participants reported. As originally analysed: Amplification of reference gene primers provided the estimated nucleated cell counts. Clones were sequenced by immunoSEQ multiplex PCR, and TCRdb holds only the in-frame ones, with some missing. Clone size and V and J calls were adopted from that table, with D and trimming inferred from the DNA. Here the sample spans approximately 170,000 clones, more than 70% being singletons.

The rearrangement links TRBV5-1 to TRBJ1-5; D not resolved. This TCR was recovered from a woman between 50 and 59 years old in a cohort exposed to, infected with or recovered from COVID-19 (not recorded which). The sequenced material came from PBMCs or T cells enriched from blood (not recorded which). The CDR3 DNA sequence: TGCGCCAGCAGCCTCGACCCGGGTCTAAATCAGCCCCAGCATTTT. As protein: CASSLDPGLNQPQHF.